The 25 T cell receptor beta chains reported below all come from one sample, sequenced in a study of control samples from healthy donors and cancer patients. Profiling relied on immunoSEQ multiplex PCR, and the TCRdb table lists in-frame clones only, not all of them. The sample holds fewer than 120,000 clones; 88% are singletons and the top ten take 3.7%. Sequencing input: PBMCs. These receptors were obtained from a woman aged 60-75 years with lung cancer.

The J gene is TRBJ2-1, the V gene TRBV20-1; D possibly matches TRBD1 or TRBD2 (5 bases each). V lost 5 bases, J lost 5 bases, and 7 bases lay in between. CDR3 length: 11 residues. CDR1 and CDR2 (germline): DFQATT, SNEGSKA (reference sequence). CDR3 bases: TGCAGTGCTTGGGACCACAATGAGCAGTTCTTC. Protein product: CSAWDHNEQFF.

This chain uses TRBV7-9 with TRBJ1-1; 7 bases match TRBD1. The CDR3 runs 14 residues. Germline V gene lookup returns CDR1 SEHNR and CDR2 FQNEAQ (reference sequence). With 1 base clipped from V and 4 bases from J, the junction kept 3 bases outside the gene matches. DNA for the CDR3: TGTGCCAGCAGCTTAGTACAGGGGAGCACTGAAGCTTTCTTT. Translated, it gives CASSLVQGSTEAFF.

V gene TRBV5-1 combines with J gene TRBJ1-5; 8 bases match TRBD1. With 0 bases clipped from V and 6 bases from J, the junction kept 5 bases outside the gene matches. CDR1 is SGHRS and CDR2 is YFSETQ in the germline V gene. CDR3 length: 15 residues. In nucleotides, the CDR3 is TGCGCCAGCAGCTTGGATGGACAGGGTGGTCAGCCCCAGCATTTT. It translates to CASSLDGQGGQPQHF.

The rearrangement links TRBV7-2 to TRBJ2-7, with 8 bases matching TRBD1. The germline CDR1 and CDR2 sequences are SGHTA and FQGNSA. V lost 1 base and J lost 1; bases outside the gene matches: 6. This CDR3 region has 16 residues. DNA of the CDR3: TGTGCCAGCAGCTTAGGACCCGGGACAGGTTCCTACGAGCAGTACTTC. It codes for CASSLGPGTGSYEQYF.

CDR3 nucleotide sequence: TGCGCCAGCATCGCGGGATCCACCGGGGAGCTGTTTTTT. This sequence encodes CASIAGSTGELFF. This chain links TRBV5-1 with TRBJ2-2; a possible D gene is TRBD2 (6 bases). The CDR3 is made up of 13 amino acids. The ends were cut back, 6 bases at V and 4 bases at J, with 10 bases in the middle. CDR1 and CDR2 (germline): SGHRS, YFSETQ. Using reference TRBV5-1 and TRBJ2-2 for the parts outside the CDR3, the full variable domain is KAGVTQTPRYLIKTRGQQVTLSCSPISGHRSVSWYQQTPGQGLQFLFEYFSETQRNKGNFPGRFSGRQFSNSRSEMNVSTLELGDSALYLCASIAGSTGELFFGEGSRLTVL.

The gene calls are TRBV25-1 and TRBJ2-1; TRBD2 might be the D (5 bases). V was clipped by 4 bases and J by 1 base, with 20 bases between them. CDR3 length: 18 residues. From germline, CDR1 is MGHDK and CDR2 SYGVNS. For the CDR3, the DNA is TGTGCCAGCAGTGGCAAAAAAAAGCTTGGACTGTCCTACAATGAGCAGTTCTTC. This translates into CASSGKKKLGLSYNEQFF.

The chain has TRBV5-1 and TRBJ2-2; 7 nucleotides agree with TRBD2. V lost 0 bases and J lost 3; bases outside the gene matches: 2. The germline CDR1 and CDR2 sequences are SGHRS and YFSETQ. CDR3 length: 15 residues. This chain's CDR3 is CASSLVLADTGELFF. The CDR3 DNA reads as TGCGCCAGCAGCTTGGTCCTAGCGGACACCGGGGAGCTGTTTTTT. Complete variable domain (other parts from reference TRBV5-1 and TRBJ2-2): KAGVTQTPRYLIKTRGQQVTLSCSPISGHRSVSWYQQTPGQGLQFLFEYFSETQRNKGNFPGRFSGRQFSNSRSEMNVSTLELGDSALYLCASSLVLADTGELFFGEGSRLTVL.

CDR3 residues: CASSLVLLAQETQYF. The CDR3 DNA reads TGTGCCAGCAGCTTAGTCTTACTAGCGCAAGAGACCCAGTACTTC. The chain carries TRBV7-8 and TRBJ2-5, with 7 nucleotides matching TRBD2. CDR3 length: 15 amino acids. V trimming: 1 base; J trimming: 2 bases; junction bases outside the gene matches: 4. The germline CDR1 and CDR2 sequences are SGHVS and FQNEAQ.

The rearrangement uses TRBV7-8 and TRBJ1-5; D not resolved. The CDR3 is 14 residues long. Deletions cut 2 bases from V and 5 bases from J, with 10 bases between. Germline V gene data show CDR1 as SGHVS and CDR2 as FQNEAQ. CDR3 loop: CASSLQEGYQPQHF. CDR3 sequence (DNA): TGTGCCAGCAGCTTACAGGAGGGTTATCAGCCCCAGCATTTT.

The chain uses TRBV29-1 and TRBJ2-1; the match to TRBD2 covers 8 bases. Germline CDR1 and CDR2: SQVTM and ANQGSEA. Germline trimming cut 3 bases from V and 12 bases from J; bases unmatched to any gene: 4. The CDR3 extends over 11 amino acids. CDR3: CSVDGAGVQFF. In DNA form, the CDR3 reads TGCAGCGTTGACGGAGCGGGAGTGCAGTTCTTC.

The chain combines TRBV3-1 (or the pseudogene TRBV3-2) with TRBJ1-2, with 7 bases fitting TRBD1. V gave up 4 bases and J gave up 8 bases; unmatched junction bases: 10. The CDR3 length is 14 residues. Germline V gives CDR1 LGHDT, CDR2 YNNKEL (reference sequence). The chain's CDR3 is CASSLGQSGLGYTF. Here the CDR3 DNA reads TGTGCCAGCAGCCTGGGACAGTCAGGTTTAGGCTACACCTTC.

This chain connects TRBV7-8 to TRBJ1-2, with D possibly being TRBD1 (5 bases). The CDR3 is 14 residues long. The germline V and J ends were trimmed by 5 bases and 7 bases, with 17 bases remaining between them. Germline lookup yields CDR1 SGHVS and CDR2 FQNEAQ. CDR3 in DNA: TGTGCCAGCAGCCAGTTCGCGGGGCAGGGTGGCTACACCTTC. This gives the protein CASSQFAGQGGYTF.

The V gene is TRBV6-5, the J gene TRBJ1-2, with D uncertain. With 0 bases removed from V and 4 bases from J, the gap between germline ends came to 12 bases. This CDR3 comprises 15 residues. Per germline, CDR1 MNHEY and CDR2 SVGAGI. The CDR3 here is CASSYSLQSLYGYTF. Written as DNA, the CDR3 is TGTGCCAGCAGTTACTCGCTACAGTCCCTCTATGGCTACACCTTC.

CDR3 sequence: CASSPVGAGDNEKLFF. The DNA for the CDR3 is TGCGCCAGCAGCCCTGTGGGGGCGGGTGATAATGAAAAACTGTTTTTT. The V gene is TRBV4-3, the J gene TRBJ1-4; a possible D gene is TRBD1 (6 bases). The CDR3 is 16 residues long. The ends were cut back, 4 bases at V and 4 bases at J, with 16 bases in the middle. Per germline, CDR1 LGHNA and CDR2 YSLEER.

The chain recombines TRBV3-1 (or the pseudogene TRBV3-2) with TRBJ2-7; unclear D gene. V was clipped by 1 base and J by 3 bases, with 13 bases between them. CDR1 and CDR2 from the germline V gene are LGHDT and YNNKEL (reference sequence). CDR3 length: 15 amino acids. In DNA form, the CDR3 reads TGTGCCAGCAGCCAAGGACATCGACTCGTCTACGAGCAGTACTTC. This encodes CASSQGHRLVYEQYF.

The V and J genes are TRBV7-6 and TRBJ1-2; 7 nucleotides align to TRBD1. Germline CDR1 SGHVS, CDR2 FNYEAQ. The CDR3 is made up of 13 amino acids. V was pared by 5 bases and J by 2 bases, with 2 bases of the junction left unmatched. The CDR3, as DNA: TGTGCCAGCAGCCCACAGGGGAACTATGGCTACACCTTC. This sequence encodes CASSPQGNYGYTF.

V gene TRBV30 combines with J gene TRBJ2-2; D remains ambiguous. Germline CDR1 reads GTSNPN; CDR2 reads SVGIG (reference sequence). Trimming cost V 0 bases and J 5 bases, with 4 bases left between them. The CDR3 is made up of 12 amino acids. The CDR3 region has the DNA TGTGCCTGGAGTGTTCAGACCGGGGAGCTGTTTTTT. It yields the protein CAWSVQTGELFF.

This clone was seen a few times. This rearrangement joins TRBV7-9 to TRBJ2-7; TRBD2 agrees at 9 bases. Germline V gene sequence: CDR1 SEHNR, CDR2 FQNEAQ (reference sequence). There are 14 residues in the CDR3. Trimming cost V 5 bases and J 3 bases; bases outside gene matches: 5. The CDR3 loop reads CASSPSAGGYEQYF. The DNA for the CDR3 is TGTGCCAGCAGCCCCTCAGCGGGGGGCTACGAGCAGTACTTC.

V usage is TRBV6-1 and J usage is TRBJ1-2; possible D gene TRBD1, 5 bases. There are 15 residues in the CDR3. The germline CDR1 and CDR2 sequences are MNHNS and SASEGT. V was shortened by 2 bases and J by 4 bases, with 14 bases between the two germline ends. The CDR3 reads CASSELGVAGYGYTF. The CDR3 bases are TGTGCCAGCAGTGAATTAGGGGTTGCAGGCTATGGCTACACCTTC.

The DNA for the CDR3 is TGTGCCAGCACCCATAGCAATCAGCCCCAGCATTTT. This translates into CASTHSNQPQHF. The chain employs TRBV12-3 or TRBV12-4 and TRBJ1-5; no clear D. The CDR3 is 12 amino acids. V was cut by 7 bases and J by 0 bases, with 4 bases left in between.

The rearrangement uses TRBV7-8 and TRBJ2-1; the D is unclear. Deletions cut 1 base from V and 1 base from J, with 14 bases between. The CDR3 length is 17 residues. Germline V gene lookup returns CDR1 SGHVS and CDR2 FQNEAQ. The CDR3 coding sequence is TGTGCCAGCAGCTTAGGGGCCGGCCTTGAGTCCTACAATGAGCAGTTCTTC. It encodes CASSLGAGLESYNEQFF.

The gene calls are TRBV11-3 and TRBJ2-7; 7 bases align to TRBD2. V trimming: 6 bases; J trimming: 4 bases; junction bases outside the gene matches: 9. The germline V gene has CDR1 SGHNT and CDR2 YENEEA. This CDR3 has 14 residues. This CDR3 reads CASSRRESFYEQYF. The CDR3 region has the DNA TGTGCCAGCAGTCGGCGGGAGTCGTTTTACGAGCAGTACTTC. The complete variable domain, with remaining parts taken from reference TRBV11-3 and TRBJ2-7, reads EAGVVQSPRYKIIEKKQPVAFWCNPISGHNTLYWYLQNLGQGPELLIRYENEEAVDDSQLPKDRFSAERLKGVDSTLKIQPAELGDSAVYLCASSRRESFYEQYFGPGTRLTVT.

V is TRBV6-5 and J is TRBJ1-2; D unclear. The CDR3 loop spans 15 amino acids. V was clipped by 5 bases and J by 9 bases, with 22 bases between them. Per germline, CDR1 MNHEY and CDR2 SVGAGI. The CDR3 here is CASSQSHSALVRYTF. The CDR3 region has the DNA TGTGCCAGCAGTCAATCCCACAGTGCCCTCGTCCGCTACACCTTC.

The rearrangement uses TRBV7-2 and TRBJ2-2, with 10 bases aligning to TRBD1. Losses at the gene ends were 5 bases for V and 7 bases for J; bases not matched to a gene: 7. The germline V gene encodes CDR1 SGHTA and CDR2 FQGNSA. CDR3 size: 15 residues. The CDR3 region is CASSPDRGLSGELFF. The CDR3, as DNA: TGTGCCAGCAGCCCTGACAGGGGGCTTAGCGGGGAGCTGTTTTTT.

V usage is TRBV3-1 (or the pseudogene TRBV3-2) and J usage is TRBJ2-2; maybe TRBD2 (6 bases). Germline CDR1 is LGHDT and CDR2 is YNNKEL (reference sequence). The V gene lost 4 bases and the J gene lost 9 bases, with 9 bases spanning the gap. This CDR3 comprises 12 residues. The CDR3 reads CASSPGARELFF. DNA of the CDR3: TGTGCCAGCAGCCCGGGAGCCCGGGAGCTGTTTTTT.